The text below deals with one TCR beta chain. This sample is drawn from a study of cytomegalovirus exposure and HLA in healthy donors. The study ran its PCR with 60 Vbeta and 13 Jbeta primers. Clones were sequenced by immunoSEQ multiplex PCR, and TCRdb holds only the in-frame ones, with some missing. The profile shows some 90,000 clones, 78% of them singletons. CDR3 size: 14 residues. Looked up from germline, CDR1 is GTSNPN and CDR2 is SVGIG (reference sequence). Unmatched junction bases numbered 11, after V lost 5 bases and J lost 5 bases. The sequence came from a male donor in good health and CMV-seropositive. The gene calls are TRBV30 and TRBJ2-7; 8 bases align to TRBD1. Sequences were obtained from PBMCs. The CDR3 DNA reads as TGTGCCTGGGATATTTCAGGGGGCTCTGACGAGCAGTACTTC. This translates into CAWDISGGSDEQYF.